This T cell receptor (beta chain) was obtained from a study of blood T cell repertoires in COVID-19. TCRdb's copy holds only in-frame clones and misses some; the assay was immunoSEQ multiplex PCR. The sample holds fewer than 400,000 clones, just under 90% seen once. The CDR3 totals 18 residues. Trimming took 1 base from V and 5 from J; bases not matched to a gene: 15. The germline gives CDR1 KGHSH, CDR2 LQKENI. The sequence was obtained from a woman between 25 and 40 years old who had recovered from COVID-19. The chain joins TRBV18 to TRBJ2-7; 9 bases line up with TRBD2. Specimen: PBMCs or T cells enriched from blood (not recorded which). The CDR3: CASSPHRPHSGSHNEQYF. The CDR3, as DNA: TGTGCCAGCTCACCACATCGCCCCCATAGCGGGAGTCACAACGAGCAGTACTTC.